What follows are 16 T cell receptor beta chains derived from one specimen sequenced in a study of Graves' ophthalmopathy and Graves' hyperthyroidism. RNA transcripts served as template for amplifying TCR beta CDR3 sequences. RT-PCR in the first round used HTBI primers; a second-round multiplex PCR followed. TCRdb used MiXCR to reprocess the multiplex PCR reads, holding one entry per CDR3 protein. The sample records around 1.1 million distinct CDR3 sequences, about 40% being singletons. Specimen: peripheral blood or thyroid tissue (not recorded which). The origin of the receptors is an adult man with Graves' hyperthyroidism.

This clonotype was recorded many times. Possible read error: a much larger clone is one base away. The CDR3 DNA reads TGTGCCAGCAGGCTAGGCTCTGGGGCCAACGTCCTGACTTTC. It yields the protein CASRLGSGANVLTF. The chain is built from TRBV6-5 and TRBJ2-6; D unclear. The CDR3 is 14 amino acids. Germline V lookup: CDR1 MNHEY, CDR2 SVGAGI. Trimming removed 6 bases from V and 0 bases from J, with 6 bases in between.

This chain uses TRBV7-9 with TRBJ2-7; 9 bases fit TRBD1. Germline V gene data show CDR1 as SEHNR and CDR2 as FQNEAQ (reference sequence). The CDR3 is 11 amino acids. V dropped 6 bases and J dropped 11; count of bases not matched to a gene: 5. The CDR3 sequence is CASRQRTGEYF. The CDR3, as DNA: TGTGCCAGCAGACAAAGGACAGGGGAGTACTTC.

The chain recombines TRBV7-2 with TRBJ1-1; D not resolved. V dropped 5 bases and J dropped 4 bases, with 14 bases sitting between them. CDR1 and CDR2 (germline): SGHTA, FQGNSA. The CDR3 has 14 amino acids. CDR3 amino acids: CASSHVGERTEAFF. The CDR3 nucleotides are TGTGCCAGCAGCCATGTCGGGGAGCGCACTGAAGCTTTCTTT.

The CDR3 reads CASSFGFKGREDYGYTF. The CDR3 DNA reads TGCGCCAGCAGCTTCGGGTTTAAGGGCAGGGAGGACTATGGCTACACCTTC. This chain joins TRBV5-1 and TRBJ1-2; D perhaps matches TRBD1 (5 bases). Trimming pared 2 bases from V and 3 bases from J, leaving 20 bases between. Germline V gene sequence: CDR1 SGHRS, CDR2 YFSETQ. This CDR3 is built from 17 residues. The full variable domain, its missing parts supplied by reference TRBV5-1 and TRBJ1-2, is KAGVTQTPRYLIKTRGQQVTLSCSPISGHRSVSWYQQTPGQGLQFLFEYFSETQRNKGNFPGRFSGRQFSNSRSEMNVSTLELGDSALYLCASSFGFKGREDYGYTFGSGTRLTVV.

The chain links TRBV19 to TRBJ2-7; D is perhaps TRBD1 (6 bases). The germline V and J ends were trimmed by 5 bases and 4 bases, with 15 bases remaining between them. Germline CDR1 is LNHDA and CDR2 is SQIVND (reference sequence). The CDR3 is 14 residues long. The CDR3 bases are TGTGCCAGTAGTCCACAGGGAACACTATACGAGCAGTACTTC. Protein product: CASSPQGTLYEQYF.

The V call is TRBV10-3, the J call TRBJ2-3, with 10 bases matching TRBD2. The germline V gene encodes CDR1 ENHRY and CDR2 SYGVKD. The CDR3 has 15 amino acids. The V gene end was trimmed by 2 bases and the J gene end by 3 bases; junction bases not matched to a gene: 2. DNA of the CDR3: TGTGCCATCAGTGAGGGACTAGCGGTAACAGATACGCAGTATTTT. This translates into CAISEGLAVTDTQYF.

The V gene is TRBV12-3 or TRBV12-4, the J gene TRBJ2-7; 8 bases line up with TRBD2. The CDR3 runs to 15 residues. With V trimmed by 4 bases and J by 10 bases, 15 bases remained unmatched. The CDR3 nucleotides are TGTGCCAGCAGTTGGGCTAGCGGGCGCATGCCCAACCAGTACTTC. Protein: CASSWASGRMPNQYF.

This clonotype was seen repeatedly, ten times or more. Compared with germline, one end of the junction differs, possibly owing to a read error. The chain couples TRBV10-2 to TRBJ2-7; D uncertain. This CDR3 spans 13 amino acids. Germline V gives CDR1 WSHSY, CDR2 SAAADI. Here the CDR3 reads CASSGAGSYEQYF. The DNA for the CDR3 is TGTGCCAGCAGTGGAGCAGGATCATACGAGCAGTACTTC.

The sample holds a few counts of this clonotype. V gene TRBV2 combines with J gene TRBJ1-1, with D unresolved. The germline V gene encodes CDR1 SNHLY and CDR2 FYNNEI. This CDR3 region has 16 residues. The V and J ends lost 3 bases and 4 bases respectively, with 18 bases between them. The CDR3 protein is CASSDPRVGGTTEAFF. The CDR3 nucleotides read TGTGCCAGCAGTGATCCTAGGGTAGGAGGAACCACTGAAGCTTTCTTT.

This clonotype was counted a few times. This chain links TRBV29-1 with TRBJ2-7; 7 positions agree with TRBD2. CDR3 length: 12 amino acids. CDR1 SQVTM and CDR2 ANQGSEA come from the germline V gene. With 8 bases clipped from V and 2 bases from J, the junction kept 6 bases outside the gene matches. The CDR3 bases are TGCAGCCCGCGGGAGCGTCCCTACGAGCAGTACTTC. The encoded protein is CSPRERPYEQYF.

This clonotype was seen repeatedly, ten times or more. This chain connects TRBV10-3 to TRBJ2-5, with D maybe TRBD2 (6 bases). CDR3 length: 14 amino acids. V shed 2 bases and J shed 5 bases, with 12 bases lying between them. CDR1 ENHRY and CDR2 SYGVKD come from the germline V gene. The chain's CDR3 is CAISERGMGETQYF. CDR3 bases: TGTGCCATCAGTGAGCGGGGGATGGGGGAGACCCAGTACTTC.

This chain joins TRBV7-2 and TRBJ2-7; 10 positions match TRBD2. CDR3 length: 19 amino acids. With 4 bases clipped from V and 7 bases from J, the junction kept 22 bases outside the gene matches. Germline V gene lookup returns CDR1 SGHTA and CDR2 FQGNSA. The CDR3 sequence is CASSSARFSAGGAFLEQYF. As DNA, the CDR3 is TGTGCCAGCAGCTCAGCCAGATTCTCAGCGGGAGGGGCCTTTTTGGAGCAGTACTTC.

At least ten counts were recorded for this clonotype. This chain connects TRBV11-1 to TRBJ2-5; D is possibly TRBD1 (5 bases). This CDR3 has 14 residues. CDR1 SGHAT and CDR2 FQDESV come from the germline V gene (reference sequence). V shed 5 bases and J shed 1 base, with 11 bases lying between them. CDR3 region: CASSRDSFQETQYF. For the CDR3, the DNA is TGTGCCAGCAGCCGAGACAGCTTCCAAGAGACCCAGTACTTC. Full variable domain (outside the CDR3, taken from reference TRBV11-1 and TRBJ2-5): EAEVAQSPRYKITEKSQAVAFWCDPISGHATLYWYRQILGQGPELLVQFQDESVVDDSQLPKDRFSAERLKGVDSTLKIQPAELGDSAMYLCASSRDSFQETQYFGPGTRLLVL.

With regard to this clonotype: A read error is possible here, since a much larger clone lies one base away. The gene calls are TRBV29-1 and TRBJ2-7, with D tentatively TRBD2 (5 bases). Germline-derived CDR1 and CDR2 are SQVTM and ANQGSEA. The CDR3 is made up of 12 amino acids. The V gene lost 1 base and the J gene lost 6 bases, with 10 bases spanning the gap. CDR3 protein: CSVEGGEGEQYF. CDR3 DNA sequence: TGCAGCGTTGAAGGGGGTGAGGGCGAGCAGTACTTC.

This clonotype came up many times. This rearrangement joins TRBV9 to TRBJ2-5; 8 nucleotides line up with TRBD1. V dropped 3 bases and J dropped 7; count of bases not matched to a gene: 11. The V gene's germline CDR1 is SGDLS and CDR2 YYNGEE. This CDR3 is 15 amino acids long. In nucleotides, the CDR3 is TGTGCCAGCAGCGAGGGACAGGCAGGTTTAGGGACCCAGTACTTC. It specifies CASSEGQAGLGTQYF.

This chain links TRBV7-8 with TRBJ1-4; D possibly corresponds to TRBD1 (5 bases). Germline CDR1 is SGHVS and CDR2 is FQNEAQ. There are 15 residues in the CDR3. V lost 3 bases and J 8 bases, leaving 16 bases between the germline ends. CDR3 region: CASSFSAGRVEKLFF. The CDR3 nucleotides read TGTGCCAGCAGCTTCTCCGCGGGGCGAGTGGAAAAACTGTTTTTT. Full variable domain (remainder filled in from reference TRBV7-8 and TRBJ1-4): GAGVSQSPRYKVAKRGQDVALRCDPISGHVSLFWYQQALGQGPEFLTYFQNEAQLDKSGLPSDRFFAERPEGSVSTLKIQRTQQEDSAVYLCASSFSAGRVEKLFFGSGTQLSVL.